Presented here are 18 T cell receptor beta chains from one specimen sequenced in a study of CD8+ T cells in alopecia areata (dated by TCRdb to the late 2010s). To prepare the library, the immunoSEQ multiplex PCR assay was applied. To provide template for TCR sequencing, every sample had RNA extracted and reverse transcribed into cDNA. The source is immuneACCESS, and TCRdb retained only in-frame sequences with V and J called. Part of the clones is not carried over; for the studies checked, unresolved V genes explain less than half of this, and the remainder is unexplained. For this sample the table gives about 110,000 clones, of which 59% were detected only once. Roughly 20% of the sample is in the top ten clones. Input material: CD8+ T cells sorted from blood. These receptors originate from a human donor in good health.

This clone appeared once. The rearrangement joins TRBV7-9 to TRBJ2-1, with TRBD2 identical over 13 bases. CDR3 length equals 17 residues. The junction had 7 bases not matched to a gene; V was cut back by 5 bases and J by 3 bases. From germline, CDR1 is SEHNR and CDR2 FQNEAQ (reference sequence). Here the CDR3 reads CASSPRTSGGHYNEQFF. CDR3 in DNA: TGTGCCAGCAGCCCGAGGACTAGCGGGGGCCACTACAATGAGCAGTTCTTC.

This clone has a single count. The V gene is TRBV4-1, the J gene TRBJ1-6; no clear D gene. Trimming removed 3 bases at V and 10 bases at J, with 25 bases between. CDR1 and CDR2 from the germline V gene are MGHRA and YSYEKL. The CDR3 covers 18 residues. DNA for the CDR3: TGCGCCAGCAGCCATGGTCCCCGAGCCCCTATAGTCGTATCACCCCTCCACTTT. It yields the protein CASSHGPRAPIVVSPLHF.

The chain recombines TRBV25-1 with TRBJ2-7; TRBD1 matches at 9 bases. The CDR3 consists of 14 residues. CDR1 and CDR2 (germline): MGHDK, SYGVNS. With V trimmed by 4 bases and J by 6 bases, 7 bases remained unmatched. CDR3 loop: CASSGGQGRSEQYF. The CDR3 DNA reads as TGTGCCAGCAGTGGGGGACAGGGACGGTCCGAGCAGTACTTC.

The chain couples TRBV5-1 to TRBJ1-1; unclear D gene. V dropped 1 base and J dropped 0 bases, with 7 bases sitting between them. Germline V lookup: CDR1 SGHRS, CDR2 YFSETQ. This CDR3 is built from 14 residues. The CDR3 protein is CASSLSYMNTEAFF. DNA for the CDR3: TGCGCCAGCAGCTTGAGCTACATGAACACTGAAGCTTTCTTT.

This clone was seen only a few times. The chain recombines TRBV9 with TRBJ1-2, with 8 bases matching TRBD1. CDR1 and CDR2 from the germline V gene are SGDLS and YYNGEE. The CDR3 totals 15 residues. V was clipped by 4 bases and J by 7 bases; unmatched bases: 12. CDR3 sequence: CASSQEYQGAGGYTF. In nucleotides, the CDR3 is TGTGCCAGCAGCCAAGAGTACCAGGGGGCTGGTGGCTACACCTTC.

CDR3: CASSLMGQETQYF. CDR3 nucleotides: TGTGCCAGCAGCTTGATGGGCCAAGAGACCCAGTACTTC. This rearrangement joins TRBV5-6 to TRBJ2-5; D gene uncertain. CDR1 is SGHDT and CDR2 is YYEEEE in the germline V gene. The CDR3 has 13 residues. The V gene lost 1 base and the J gene lost 1 base, with 5 bases spanning the gap. Based on the CDR3 plus reference TRBV5-6 and TRBJ2-5, the full variable domain is DAGVTQSPTHLIKTRGQQVTLRCSPKSGHDTVSWYQQALGQGPQFIFQYYEEEERQRGNFPDRFSGHQFPNYSSELNVNALLLGDSALYLCASSLMGQETQYFGPGTRLLVL.

V usage is TRBV6-1 and J usage is TRBJ1-1; 8 bases map to TRBD1. From germline, CDR1 is MNHNS and CDR2 SASEGT. This CDR3 region has 17 residues. V lost 2 bases and J lost 2; bases outside the gene matches: 10. CDR3 bases: TGTGCCAGCAGTGAATTCGACAGGGGCGATACCAACACTGAAGCTTTCTTT. Protein product: CASSEFDRGDTNTEAFF.

The chain has TRBV20-1 and TRBJ2-7; the match to TRBD2 covers 7 bases. This CDR3 region has 11 residues. Germline CDR1 and CDR2: DFQATT and SNEGSKA (reference sequence). J lost 3 bases, V lost 6 bases, and 2 bases had no gene match. Here the CDR3 reads CSAPSGYEQYF. The DNA of the CDR3 is TGCAGTGCCCCTAGCGGCTACGAGCAGTACTTC.

V is TRBV19 and J is TRBJ1-6; no clear D. Germline CDR1 and CDR2: LNHDA and SQIVND (reference sequence). The V end lost 9 bases, the J end lost 9 bases, and 12 bases lay between the germline ends. The CDR3 contains 12 residues. The CDR3 region is CARPSRRSPLHF. CDR3 DNA: TGTGCCAGGCCGTCGAGGCGTTCACCCCTCCACTTT.

The chain combines TRBV2 with TRBJ1-2; D uncertain. There are 9 residues in the CDR3. Germline V gives CDR1 SNHLY, CDR2 FYNNEI. The V gene lost 7 bases and the J gene lost 5 bases, with 2 bases spanning the gap. The CDR3 nucleotides read TGTGCCAGCATGTATGGCTACACCTTC. Its protein is CASMYGYTF.

CDR3 DNA: TGTGCCAGCAGCTTAGGGCAGGGGACCACTGAAGCTTTCTTT. Its translation: CASSLGQGTTEAFF. This chain joins TRBV7-2 and TRBJ1-1, with D possibly matching TRBD1 (6 bases). The CDR3 has 14 amino acids. V was shortened by 1 base and J by 4 bases, with 10 bases between the two germline ends. Germline loops: CDR1 SGHTA, CDR2 FQGNSA. Variable domain in full (rest from reference TRBV7-2 and TRBJ1-1): GAGVSQSPSNKVTEKGKDVELRCDPISGHTALYWYRQSLGQGLEFLIYFQGNSAPDKSGLPSDRFSAERTGGSVSTLTIQRTQQEDSAVYLCASSLGQGTTEAFFGQGTRLTVV.

The chain carries TRBV13 and TRBJ2-3; 12 bases agree with TRBD2. J lost 4 bases, V lost 4 bases, and 9 bases had no gene match. This CDR3 region has 17 residues. The germline CDR1 and CDR2 sequences are PRHDT and FYEKMQ (reference sequence). The CDR3 bases are TGTGCCAGCAGCTCAATCCACCTAGCGGGGGGGGCAGATACGCAGTATTTT. This translates into CASSSIHLAGGADTQYF.

The table lists this clone with a count of one. This chain links TRBV29-1 with TRBJ2-7; the D gene is possibly TRBD2 (6 bases). The CDR3 runs to 12 residues. The germline V and J ends were trimmed by 7 bases and 0 bases, with 10 bases remaining between them. The germline gives CDR1 SQVTM, CDR2 ANQGSEA. CDR3 amino acids: CSAWTNSYEQYF. DNA for the CDR3: TGCAGCGCCTGGACTAACTCCTACGAGCAGTACTTC.

The J gene is TRBJ2-4, the V gene TRBV7-2, with 9 bases identical to TRBD1. The CDR3 sequence is 17 residues long. Germline CDR1 and CDR2: SGHTA and FQGNSA. The V and J ends lost 5 bases and 0 bases, in that order; junction bases with no gene match: 8. In DNA form, the CDR3 reads TGTGCCAGCAGCCACTTCCCGGGACAGGGAGCCAAAAACATTCAGTACTTC. It encodes CASSHFPGQGAKNIQYF.

This clone appeared a few times. This chain joins TRBV15 and TRBJ2-7; 9 bases are a match to TRBD1. V lost 0 bases and J lost 5; bases outside the gene matches: 5. CDR3 size: 15 residues. Germline values: CDR1 LNHNV, CDR2 YYDKDF (reference sequence). The CDR3 loop reads CATSRDLGTGHEQYF. The CDR3 DNA reads as TGTGCCACCAGCAGAGATCTAGGGACAGGGCACGAGCAGTACTTC.

V and J are TRBV6-5 and TRBJ2-2, with a tentative D call TRBD1 (5 bases). The CDR3 consists of 12 residues. CDR1 and CDR2 (germline): MNHEY, SVGAGI. V was trimmed by 6 bases and J by 5 bases, leaving 7 bases between them. The CDR3, as DNA: TGTGCCAGCAGCCCAGGGACCGGGGAGCTGTTTTTT. It yields the protein CASSPGTGELFF.

The chain couples TRBV27 to TRBJ2-3; 9 bases are a match to TRBD2. Germline-derived CDR1 and CDR2 are MNHEY and SMNVEV (reference sequence). The CDR3 has 16 amino acids. The V segment lost 5 bases and the J segment 0 bases; nucleotides outside the gene matches: 6. Here the CDR3 reads CASSLAGSTSTDTQYF. Written as DNA, the CDR3 is TGTGCCAGCAGTCTAGCGGGGTCAACTAGCACAGATACGCAGTATTTT.

CDR3 loop: CASSRTRWTGTYNEQFF. Written as DNA, the CDR3 is TGCGCCAGCAGCCGTACGAGGTGGACAGGGACCTACAATGAGCAGTTCTTC. The chain uses TRBV4-3 and TRBJ2-1; 8 bases are shared with TRBD1. Germline CDR1 reads LGHNA; CDR2 reads YSLEER. V trimming: 4 bases; J trimming: 2 bases; junction bases outside the gene matches: 10. The CDR3 is 17 amino acids.